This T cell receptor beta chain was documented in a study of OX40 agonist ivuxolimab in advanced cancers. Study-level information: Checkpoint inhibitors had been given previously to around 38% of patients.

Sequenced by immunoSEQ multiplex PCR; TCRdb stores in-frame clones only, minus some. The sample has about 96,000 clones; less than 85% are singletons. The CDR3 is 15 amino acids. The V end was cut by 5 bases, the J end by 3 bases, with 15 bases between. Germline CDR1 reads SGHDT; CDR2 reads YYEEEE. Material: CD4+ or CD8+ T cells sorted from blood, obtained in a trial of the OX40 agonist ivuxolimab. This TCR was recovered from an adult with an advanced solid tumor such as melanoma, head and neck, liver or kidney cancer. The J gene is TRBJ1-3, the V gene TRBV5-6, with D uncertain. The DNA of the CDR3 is TGTGCCAGCAGTTCCATGCAGGAGTATGGAAACACCATATATTTT. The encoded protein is CASSSMQEYGNTIYF.